The clone carrying this T cell receptor beta chain has at least ten counts. This sample stems from a study of breast tumors, draining lymph nodes, adjacent tissues. TCRdb re-called the multiplex PCR reads through MiXCR, storing one row per CDR3 protein. Here the sample spans more than 50,000 distinct CDR3 sequences, roughly 40% being singletons. Material: breast tumor tissue. This sequence originates from a female donor with breast cancer. Some clones in this sample may be carry-over from other donors' samples.

CDR3 nucleotide sequence: TGTGCCAGCAGCTTAGCGTTGGGGACTAAAAACGAGCAGTACTTC. Protein: CASSLALGTKNEQYF. The rearrangement joins TRBV7-2 to TRBJ2-7; 7 bases match TRBD2. V trimming: 0 bases; J trimming: 5 bases; junction bases outside the gene matches: 7. The CDR3 covers 15 residues. Germline V gene data show CDR1 as SGHTA and CDR2 as FQGNSA.